Here is one TCR beta chain with its context. Some clones are missing from TCRdb's copy, which holds only in-frame ones; the method was immunoSEQ multiplex PCR. The sample yields some 66,000 clones, 91% seen once. The data were obtained in a study of T cell changes during pregnancy in multiple sclerosis. This CDR3 has 14 amino acids. The V end was cut by 1 base, the J end by 4 bases, with 10 bases between. CDR1 MNHEY and CDR2 SMNVEV come from the germline V gene (reference sequence). The chain recombines TRBV27 with TRBJ1-2; D is ambiguous. The sequenced sample was CD8+ T cells from peripheral blood mononuclear cells, obtained before pregnancy. This sequence was found in a female donor with multiple sclerosis, enrolled in a pregnancy study. The DNA of the CDR3 is TGTGCCAGCAGTTTATTTCCGGACTCCTATGGCTACACCTTC. It codes for CASSLFPDSYGYTF.